This TCR beta chain was obtained from a study of blood T cell repertoires in COVID-19. Across the study: Sources were T cells, B-cell-depleted T cells, or PBMCs; the material itself was cDNA or gDNA.

In the authors' methods: Amplified reference gene primers provided the basis for estimating nucleated cell counts. Here immunoSEQ multiplex PCR was the method, and the copy in TCRdb shows in-frame clones only, minus some. D and trimming come from the DNA, and the V and J calls and clone size come from that table. This sample has roughly 260,000 clones, with about nine tenths found just once. J was trimmed by 0 bases and V by 0 bases; bases with no gene match: 13. Germline assignment: CDR1 SGHRS and CDR2 YFSETQ. CDR3 length: 20 residues. The sequence was obtained from a person aged 18 to 29 with COVID-19, enrolled during active disease. Sequenced: peripheral blood. V usage is TRBV5-1 and J usage is TRBJ2-2, with 8 positions matching TRBD2. CDR3 nucleotides: TGCGCCAGCAGCTTGGTCAGCGGGAGTTTCCTAAGGACGAACACCGGGGAGCTGTTTTTT. This sequence encodes CASSLVSGSFLRTNTGELFF.